The clone carrying this T cell receptor (beta chain) was seen once. This specimen comes from a study of blood T cell repertoires in COVID-19. Whole-study context: Italy, Spain and the United States were the sources of the convalescent and acute COVID-19 samples. PBMCs, B-cell-depleted T cells, or T cells were the source of the cDNA or gDNA that made up the material.

This CDR3 is built from 15 residues. V shed 0 bases and J shed 7 bases, with 15 bases lying between them. The germline V gene encodes CDR1 LGHNT and CDR2 FRNRAP. Generated by immunoSEQ multiplex PCR, the TCRdb table keeps only in-frame clones and is missing some. The sample has roughly 250,000 clones, more than 85% seen once; the top ten hold under 3%. Followed over time, Seattle patients had been enrolled while infection was active. The chain links TRBV12-5 to TRBJ1-1; a possible D gene is TRBD1 (5 bases). This receptor was obtained from a person aged 18-30 years with COVID-19, enrolled during active disease. Specimen: peripheral blood. CDR3 loop: CASGLVSPVGLEAFF. The CDR3 region has the DNA TGTGCTAGTGGTTTGGTTTCCCCCGTGGGGCTTGAAGCTTTCTTT.